The clone carrying this TCR beta chain occurred a few times. No patient escaped relapse after autologous stem cell transplantation, and brentuximab vedotin exposure varied. The data are from a study of PD-1 blockade in classical Hodgkin lymphoma. Assay used: immunoSEQ multiplex PCR; TCRdb lists only in-frame clones, some missing. In the table there are 4,500 to 5,000 clones, 60% to 70% of which are singletons. Germline values: CDR1 LGHNA, CDR2 YNFKEQ. V lost 4 bases, J lost 3 bases, and 15 bases lay in between. The CDR3 spans 16 residues. The clonotype comes from a human donor with classical Hodgkin lymphoma. The starting material was peripheral blood mononuclear cells (PBMCs), obtained before the second cycle of nivolumab. V usage is TRBV4-2 and J usage is TRBJ2-2; D is ambiguous. The CDR3 coding sequence is TGTGCCAGCAGCCGCGCTGGAGCATCGCACACCGGGGAGCTGTTTTTT. This sequence encodes CASSRAGASHTGELFF.